This T cell receptor (beta chain) was sequenced in a study of shared clonotypes between healthy human individuals. Regarding the study as a whole: Between a handful of donors, naive CD4 clonotypes were shared at a level of about 5%. Sampling covered blood only; tissue repertoires likely differ. At large depth, rarefaction still showed sorted-subset sequencing to be incomplete.

Genomic DNA (from each subset) was split evenly across several immunoSEQ plates. Method: immunoSEQ multiplex PCR; TCRdb's copy keeps in-frame clones and lacks some. Of 2 million or so clones listed, over 85% were seen once; the top ten hold about 1.1%. Selected positively for CCR7 and CD45RO-negative, naive CD8 cells excluded terminally differentiated effector memory CD45RA+ cells. In regard to this clone: Its antigen is unidentified.

Germline lookup yields CDR1 WSHSY and CDR2 SAAADI. V was cut by 3 bases and J by 5 bases, with 10 bases left in between. The CDR3 covers 14 residues. The sequence was obtained from a man aged 18 to 30 in good health. Sequencing was done on a sample of naive CD8+ T cells sorted from blood. The chain carries TRBV10-2 and TRBJ2-2, with a weak D call TRBD1 (6 bases). The CDR3 reads CASSEYRETGELFF. CDR3 DNA: TGCGCCAGCAGTGAATACAGGGAAACCGGGGAGCTGTTTTTT.